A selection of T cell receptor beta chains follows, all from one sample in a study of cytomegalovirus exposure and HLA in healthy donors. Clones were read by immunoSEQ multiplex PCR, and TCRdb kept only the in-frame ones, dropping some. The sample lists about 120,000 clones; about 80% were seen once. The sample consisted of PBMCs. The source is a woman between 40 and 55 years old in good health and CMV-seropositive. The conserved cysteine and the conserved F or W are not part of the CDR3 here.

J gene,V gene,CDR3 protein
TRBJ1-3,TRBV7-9,ASSLGGSSGNTIY
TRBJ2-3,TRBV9,ASRPLVWTDTQY
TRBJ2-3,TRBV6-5,ASSYGPGESTDTQY
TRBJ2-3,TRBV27,ASSSQGRGVTDTQY
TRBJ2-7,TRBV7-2,ASSPSGRGNEQY
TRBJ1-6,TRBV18,ASSPPATVNSPLH
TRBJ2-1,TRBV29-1,SVEDLTPHEQF
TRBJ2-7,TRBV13,ASSSRGDYEQY
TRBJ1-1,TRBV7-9,ASSLSRQGNTEAF
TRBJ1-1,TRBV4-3,ASSPSSRGNTEAF
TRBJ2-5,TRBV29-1,SVAPEETQY
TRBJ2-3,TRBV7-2,ASSSVTGPTDTQY
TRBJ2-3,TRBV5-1,ASSSGTGGPDTQY
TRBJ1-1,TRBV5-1,ASSLGTGDTEAF
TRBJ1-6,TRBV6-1,ASTGSYNSPLH
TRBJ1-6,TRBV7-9,ASSSGQSDNSPLH
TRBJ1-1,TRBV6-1,ASRPSLSKAF
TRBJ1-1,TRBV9,ASSVQQYTEAF
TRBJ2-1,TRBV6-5,ASSYDDRKDEQF
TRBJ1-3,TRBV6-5,ASSYNSYSGNTIY
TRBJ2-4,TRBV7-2,ASSLDSAQRDIQY
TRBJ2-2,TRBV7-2,ASRPTSLGELF
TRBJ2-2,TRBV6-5,ASRRQLFTGELF
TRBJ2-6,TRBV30,AWTSLSGGARGLGGANVLT
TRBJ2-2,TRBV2,ASSASGNTGELF
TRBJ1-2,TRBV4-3,ASSQVQMARDRGYGYT
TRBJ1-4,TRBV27,ASSSGGSRSNEKLF
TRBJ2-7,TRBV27,ASKRDSELYEQY
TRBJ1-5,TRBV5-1,ASSLGGDQPQH
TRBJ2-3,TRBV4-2,ASSRSPDLASTDTQY
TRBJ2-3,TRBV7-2,ASSLAASGYTDTQY
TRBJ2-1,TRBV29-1,SVGPRDNEQF
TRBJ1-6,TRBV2,ASSIIEDNSPLH
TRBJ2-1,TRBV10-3,AISESTSGRGDNEQF
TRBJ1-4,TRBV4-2,ASSQERRANEKLF
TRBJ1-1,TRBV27,ASSLRGTASNTEAF
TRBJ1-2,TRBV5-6,ASSLGYRGDYGYT
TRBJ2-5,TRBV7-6,ASSPGTKQETQY
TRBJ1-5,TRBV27,ASPSLAGGPPRGNQPQH
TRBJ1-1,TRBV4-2,ASSQAVGRSGSNTEAF
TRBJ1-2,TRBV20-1,RAQGARGYT
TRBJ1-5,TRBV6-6,ASSYSNRDQPQH
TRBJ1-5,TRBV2,ASGGASNQPQH
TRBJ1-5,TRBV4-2,ASSQDLAYNQPQH
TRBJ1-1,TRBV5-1,ASSSRTGWTEAF
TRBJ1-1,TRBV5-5,ASSSEQGMVTEAF
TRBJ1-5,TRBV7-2,ASSSVNQPQH
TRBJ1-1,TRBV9,ASGAGPTNTEAF
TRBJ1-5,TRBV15,ATSRGQGARQPQH
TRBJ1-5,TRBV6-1,ASCWSSNQPQH
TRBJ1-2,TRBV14,ASSQDSRVGYT
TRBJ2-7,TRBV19,ASSINNAYEQY
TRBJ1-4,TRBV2,AGGQGLVANEKLF